This T cell receptor (beta chain) was retrieved from a study of T cells in Graves' hyperthyroidism and ophthalmopathy (dated by TCRdb to about 2019). Looking at the study overall: Peripheral blood was sampled at the time of initial diagnosis, prior to any treatment. The 100 discovery patients were divided at random into training and test sets in a 7:3 ratio. Whether ophthalmopathy could be predicted prospectively was tested in an independent validation cohort made up of 18 to 20 hyperthyroidism patients plus 17 patients who later progressed to ophthalmopathy. Thyroid tissue and blood T-cell repertoires from roughly 6 Graves' hyperthyroidism patients were also compared in the study. After blood sampling, hyperthyroidism patients were treated with methimazole at a starting dose of 30 mg daily, and ophthalmopathy patients were treated with high-dose intravenous methylprednisolone. The paper reports TCR Vbeta CDR3 sequencing of some 140 peripheral blood samples: around 45 ophthalmopathy, 70 to 85 hyperthyroidism and approximately 17 progressor patients. TCR V-J signatures able to tell the groups apart were searched for in a discovery cohort of approximately 95 patients, of whom 43 had Graves' ophthalmopathy and roughly 59 had stable Graves' hyperthyroidism.

Remarks on this clonotype: No antigen is known for it. One base away there is no much larger clone; base qualities are not given.

Summary of the overall study and its limitations: In validation, the model predicted progression to ophthalmopathy a median of approximately 6.3 months before onset, with about 64% sensitivity and more than 72% specificity. Blood samples also contained most of the expanded thyroid clonotypes (frequency above 0.001), which suggests that blood repertoires may reflect thyroid immune responses. Sample size was not statistically predetermined, and investigators were not blinded to group allocation. A 13 V-J signature model separated ophthalmopathy from stable hyperthyroidism, with roughly 88% sensitivity and roughly 84% specificity in cross-validation and 80%/75% in testing.

From cysteine to phenylalanine, the CDR3 is 11 amino acids long. Here the CDR3 DNA is all that survives: 33 bases in frame from base 1. CDR1 and CDR2 were assigned from the germline V gene as SQVTM and ANQGSEA. Cut back by 5 bases and 5 bases, the V and J ends lie 9 bases apart. A patient counted as having stable Graves' hyperthyroidism if no progression to ophthalmopathy occurred over 18 months of follow-up. Hyperthyroidism patients were newly diagnosed, with disease duration under 2 months, and aged 18 to 65 years. The study excluded patients with uncontrolled infections, other autoimmune diseases, pregnancy or lactation. Diagnoses were based on clinical symptoms, serum thyroxine and TRAb, thyroid ultrasound and orbital computed tomography. PBMCs were isolated from about 9.1 ml of fresh peripheral blood by Ficoll-Paque density gradient centrifugation. Trizol reagent was used to extract total RNA, and RNA quality was then checked on an Agilent 2100 Bioanalyzer.

The TCR beta CDR3 regions were amplified from the RNA transcripts. A first-round RT-PCR of the TCR CDR3 used the HTBI primer set with the Qiagen OneStep RT-PCR kit. Libraries were constructed in a second round of multiplex PCR, after which size selection and purification were carried out. Paired-end sequencing of the libraries was performed with 100 bp reads on an Illumina HiSeq2000. Per the authors' processing: SOAPnuke was used to process the raw data, removing reads that contained adapters or uncalled bases, had a mean Phred below 15, or lacked an exact match to the constant primer or identifier. COPE v1.2.5 was used to merge the high-quality paired reads, and each unique nucleotide sequence was defined as a clonotype. Clonotypes were aligned to IMGT TRBV, TRBD and TRBJ reference segments using MiTCR v1.1. Analysis was restricted to V-J combinations with a frequency above 0.0001, which covered roughly 99% of repertoires. The TCS score was defined as the ratio of F50 (clonal expansion) to E x V (chaos), calculated using BLOSUM62-based TCRdist between CDR3 peptides within each V-J. Welch's t-statistics and random forest reduced around 510 V-J features to 10 to 15, which were used in a naive Bayes classifier (R e1071). Using fastp at Q25 and MiXCR, TCRdb reprocessed the public reads and kept productive beta chains. Identical CDR3 proteins give one entry, which carries the most common genes and DNA. TCRdb, not the original authors, processed these V and J calls. Within this sample are about 700,000 distinct CDR3 sequences, with 11% to 15% of them counted one time only. The ten largest clones capture about 10% of the sample.

The clonotype originates from a young woman with Graves' hyperthyroidism. The chain links TRBV29-1 with TRBJ1-1, with no confident D gene call. The sample consisted of blood. The DNA reads as follows: TGCAGCGTTCGTGATGGGACTGAAGCTTTCTTT. It is translated as CSVRDGTEAFF.